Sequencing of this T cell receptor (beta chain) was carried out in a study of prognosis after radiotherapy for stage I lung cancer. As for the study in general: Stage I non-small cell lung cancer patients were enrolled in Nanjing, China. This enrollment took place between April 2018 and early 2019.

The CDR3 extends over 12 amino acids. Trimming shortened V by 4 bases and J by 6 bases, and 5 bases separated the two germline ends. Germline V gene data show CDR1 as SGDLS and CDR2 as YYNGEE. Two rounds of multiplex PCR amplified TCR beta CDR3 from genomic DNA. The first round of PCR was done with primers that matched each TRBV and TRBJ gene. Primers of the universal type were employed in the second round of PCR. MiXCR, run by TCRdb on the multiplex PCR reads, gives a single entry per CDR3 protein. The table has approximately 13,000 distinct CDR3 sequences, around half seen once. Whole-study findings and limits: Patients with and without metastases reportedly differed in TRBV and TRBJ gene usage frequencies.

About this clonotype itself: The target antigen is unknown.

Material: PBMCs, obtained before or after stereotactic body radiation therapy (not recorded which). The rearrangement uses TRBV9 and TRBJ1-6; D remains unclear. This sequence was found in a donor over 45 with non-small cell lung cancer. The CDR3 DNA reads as TGTGCCAGCAGCCCCAGTAATTCACCCCTCCACTTT. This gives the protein CASSPSNSPLHF.